The clone carrying this T cell receptor beta chain was recorded at least ten times. Antigen specificity is unknown. The data derive from a study of early T cells in non-severe SARS-CoV-2 infection. Study-wide context: Sequencing was performed on bulk RNA from unsorted whole blood, leaving chains unpaired.

Between the trimmed V and J ends, which lost 7 bases and 4 bases, there was a span of 10 bases. This CDR3 is 12 amino acids long. The germline V gene encodes CDR1 SNHLY and CDR2 FYNNEI. General study results and limits: Reliance on VDJdb matching favored anti-spike CD8 responses; private and CD4 specificities were missed.

Researchers tagged individual cDNA molecules with unique molecular identifiers. MiXCR was run by TCRdb on the 5' RACE reads, yielding one entry per CDR3 protein. The profile shows 20,000 or so distinct CDR3 sequences, around 4.8% of them singletons. The material sequenced was whole blood. The TCR originated in an adult who was a healthcare worker with PCR-confirmed SARS-CoV-2 infection or an uninfected control (not recorded which). The chain is built from TRBV2 and TRBJ1-2; tentatively, D is TRBD1 (6 bases). CDR3 nucleotides: TGTGCCAGCAAGGGGGTGGCCTATGGCTACACCTTC. It yields the protein CASKGVAYGYTF.